Below, one TCR beta chain is given with its context. The source of the sample is a study of shared clonotypes between healthy human individuals. Background on the study: CD8 memory received one plate per donor, CD8 naive two, CD4 memory three and CD4 naive three.

The method was immunoSEQ multiplex PCR; TCRdb's version includes in-frame clones alone and lacks a portion of them. The table records about 2.3 million clones, approximately 90% of them present only once. The CDR3 has 15 amino acids. V gave up 4 bases and J gave up 6 bases; unmatched junction bases: 12. From germline, CDR1 is SGHDT and CDR2 YYEEEE. The chain employs TRBV5-6 and TRBJ2-7; TRBD2 aligns across 8 bases. The sequencing sample was made of naive CD4+ T cells from PBMCs. Sample subset: CD45RA+ positively selected. This TCR was recovered from a man aged 18-30 years in good health. Some clones in this sample may be carry-over from other donors' samples. DNA of the CDR3: TGTGCCAGCAGCCAAACCGGGACTAGTTCTTCCGAGCAGTACTTC. It translates to CASSQTGTSSSEQYF.